This T cell receptor (beta chain) was recorded in a study of T cell changes during pregnancy in multiple sclerosis. The assay was immunoSEQ multiplex PCR, and TCRdb's table has in-frame clones only and misses some. The repertoire holds about 59,000 clones, with less than 95% as singletons. This clone came up once. The CDR3 has 14 residues. After removal of 5 bases from V and 2 bases from J, the junction contained 5 bases not matched to a gene. Germline V lookup: CDR1 LNHDA, CDR2 SQIVND (reference sequence). The sequence came from a female donor with multiple sclerosis, enrolled in a pregnancy study. Sequencing was performed on CD8+ T cells from peripheral blood mononuclear cells, taken after pregnancy. The V and J genes are TRBV19 and TRBJ1-1; 7 nucleotides agree with TRBD1. The CDR3 region is CASSPGTVNTEAFF. As DNA, the CDR3 is TGTGCCAGTAGTCCCGGGACAGTCAACACTGAAGCTTTCTTT. The variable domain in full, completed from reference TRBV19 and TRBJ1-1, reads DGGITQSPKYLFRKEGQNVTLSCEQNLNHDAMYWYRQDPGQGLRLIYYSQIVNDFQKGDIAEGYSVSREKKESFPLTVTSAQKNPTAFYLCASSPGTVNTEAFFGQGTRLTVV.